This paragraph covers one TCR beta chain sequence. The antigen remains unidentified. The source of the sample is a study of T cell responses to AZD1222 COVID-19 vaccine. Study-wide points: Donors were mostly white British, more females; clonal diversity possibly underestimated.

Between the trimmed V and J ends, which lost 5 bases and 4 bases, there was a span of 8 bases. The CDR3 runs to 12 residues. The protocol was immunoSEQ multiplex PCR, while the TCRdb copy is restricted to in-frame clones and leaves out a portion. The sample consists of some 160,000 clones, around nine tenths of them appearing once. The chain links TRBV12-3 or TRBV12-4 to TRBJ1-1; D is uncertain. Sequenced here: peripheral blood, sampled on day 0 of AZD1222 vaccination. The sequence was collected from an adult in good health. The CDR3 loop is CASSRGGTEAFF. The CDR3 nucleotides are TGTGCCAGCAGTCGGGGAGGCACTGAAGCTTTCTTT.